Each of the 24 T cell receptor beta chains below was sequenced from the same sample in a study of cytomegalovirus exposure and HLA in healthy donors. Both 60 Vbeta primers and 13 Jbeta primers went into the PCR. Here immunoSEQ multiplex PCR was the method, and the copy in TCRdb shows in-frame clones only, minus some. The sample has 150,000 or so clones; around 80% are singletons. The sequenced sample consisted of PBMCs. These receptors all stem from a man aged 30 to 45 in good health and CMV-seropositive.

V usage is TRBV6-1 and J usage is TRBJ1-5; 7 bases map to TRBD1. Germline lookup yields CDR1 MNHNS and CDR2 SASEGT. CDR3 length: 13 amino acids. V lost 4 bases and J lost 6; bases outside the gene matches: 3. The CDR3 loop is CASSGYRGQPQHF. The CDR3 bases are TGTGCCAGCAGTGGTTACAGGGGTCAGCCCCAGCATTTT.

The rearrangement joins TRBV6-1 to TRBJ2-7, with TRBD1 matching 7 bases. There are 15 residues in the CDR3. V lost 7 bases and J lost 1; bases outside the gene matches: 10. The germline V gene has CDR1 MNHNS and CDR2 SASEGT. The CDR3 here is CASTAMTGTSYEQYF. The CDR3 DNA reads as TGTGCCAGCACCGCGATGACAGGGACATCCTACGAGCAGTACTTC.

This chain's CDR3 is CASSARGLTYEQYF. The CDR3 DNA sequence: TGTGCCAGTAGTGCTAGGGGACTAACCTACGAGCAGTACTTC. The J gene is TRBJ2-7, the V gene TRBV19; 7 nucleotides agree with TRBD2. J gave up 2 bases and V 5 bases, and 6 bases lay outside the gene matches. CDR3 length equals 14 residues. In germline, CDR1 is LNHDA, CDR2 SQIVND (reference sequence).

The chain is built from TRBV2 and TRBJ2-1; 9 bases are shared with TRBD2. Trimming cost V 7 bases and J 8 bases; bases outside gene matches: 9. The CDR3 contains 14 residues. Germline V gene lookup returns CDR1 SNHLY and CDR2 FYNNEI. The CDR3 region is CASNPGLAGDEQFF. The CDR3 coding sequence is TGTGCCAGCAACCCGGGACTAGCAGGGGATGAGCAGTTCTTC.

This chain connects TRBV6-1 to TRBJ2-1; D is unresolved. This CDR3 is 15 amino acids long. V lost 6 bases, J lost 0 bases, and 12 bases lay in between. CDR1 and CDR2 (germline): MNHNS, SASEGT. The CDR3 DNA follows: TGTGCCAGCAGCCTGAGCACCGACTCCTACAATGAGCAGTTCTTC. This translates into CASSLSTDSYNEQFF.

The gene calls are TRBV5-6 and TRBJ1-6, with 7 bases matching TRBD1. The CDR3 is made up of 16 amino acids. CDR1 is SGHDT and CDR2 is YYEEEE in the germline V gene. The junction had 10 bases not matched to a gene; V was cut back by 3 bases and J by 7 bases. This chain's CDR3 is CASSSGGGRTNSPLHF. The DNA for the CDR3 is TGTGCCAGCAGCTCCGGAGGGGGCAGGACAAATTCACCCCTCCACTTT.

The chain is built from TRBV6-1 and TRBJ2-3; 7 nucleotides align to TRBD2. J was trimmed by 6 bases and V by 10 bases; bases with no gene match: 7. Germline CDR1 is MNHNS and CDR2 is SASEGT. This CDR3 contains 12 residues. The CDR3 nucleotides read TGTGCCACCATACTAGCGACCGATACGCAGTATTTT. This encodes CATILATDTQYF.

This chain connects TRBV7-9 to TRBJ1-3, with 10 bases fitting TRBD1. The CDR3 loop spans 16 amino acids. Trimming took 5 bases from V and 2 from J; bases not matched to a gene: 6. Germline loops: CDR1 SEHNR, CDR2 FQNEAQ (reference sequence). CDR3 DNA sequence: TGTGCCAGCAGCCCGAGACAGGGGGCAGCTGGAAACACCATATATTTT. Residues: CASSPRQGAAGNTIYF.

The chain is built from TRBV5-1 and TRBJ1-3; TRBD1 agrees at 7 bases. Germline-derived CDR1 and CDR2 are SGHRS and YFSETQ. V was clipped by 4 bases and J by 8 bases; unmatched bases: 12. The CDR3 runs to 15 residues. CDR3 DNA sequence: TGCGCCAGCAGCATCGGACAGGATGGCTGGGACACCATATATTTT. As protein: CASSIGQDGWDTIYF.

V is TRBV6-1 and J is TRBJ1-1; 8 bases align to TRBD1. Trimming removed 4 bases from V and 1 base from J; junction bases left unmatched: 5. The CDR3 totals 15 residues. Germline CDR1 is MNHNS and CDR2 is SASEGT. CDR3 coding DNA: TGTGCCAGCAGTGTTATAGGGACAGGGAACACTGAAGCTTTCTTT. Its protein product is CASSVIGTGNTEAFF.

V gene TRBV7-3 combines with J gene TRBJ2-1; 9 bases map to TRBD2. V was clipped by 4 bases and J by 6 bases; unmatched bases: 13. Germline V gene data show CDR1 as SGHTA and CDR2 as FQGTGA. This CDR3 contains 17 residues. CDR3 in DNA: TGTGCCAGCAGCTCGGGGTCGGGGCGGGGGGGCGGCAATGAGCAGTTCTTC. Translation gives CASSSGSGRGGGNEQFF.

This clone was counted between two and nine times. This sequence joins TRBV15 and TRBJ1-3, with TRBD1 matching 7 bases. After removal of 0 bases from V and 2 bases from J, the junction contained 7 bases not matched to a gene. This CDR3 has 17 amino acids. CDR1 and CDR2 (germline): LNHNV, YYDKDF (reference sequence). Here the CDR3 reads CATSRDIPTGTGNTIYF. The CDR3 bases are TGTGCCACCAGCAGAGATATTCCGACAGGGACTGGAAACACCATATATTTT.

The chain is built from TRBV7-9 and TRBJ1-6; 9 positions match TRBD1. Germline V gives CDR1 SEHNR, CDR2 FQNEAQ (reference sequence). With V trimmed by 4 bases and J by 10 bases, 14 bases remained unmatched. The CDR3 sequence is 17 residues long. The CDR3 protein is CASSSLGTGLLGSPLHF. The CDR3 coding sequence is TGTGCCAGCAGCTCGCTAGGGACAGGGCTTCTGGGATCACCCCTCCACTTT.

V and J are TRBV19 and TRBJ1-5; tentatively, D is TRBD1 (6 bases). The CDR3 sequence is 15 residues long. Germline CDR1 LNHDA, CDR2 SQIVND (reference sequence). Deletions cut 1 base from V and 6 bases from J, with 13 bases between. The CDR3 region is CASSIAQGISQPQHF. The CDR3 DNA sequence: TGTGCCAGTAGTATAGCGCAGGGGATAAGTCAGCCCCAGCATTTT. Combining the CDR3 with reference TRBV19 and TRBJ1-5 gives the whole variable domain DGGITQSPKYLFRKEGQNVTLSCEQNLNHDAMYWYRQDPGQGLRLIYYSQIVNDFQKGDIAEGYSVSREKKESFPLTVTSAQKNPTAFYLCASSIAQGISQPQHFGDGTRLSIL.

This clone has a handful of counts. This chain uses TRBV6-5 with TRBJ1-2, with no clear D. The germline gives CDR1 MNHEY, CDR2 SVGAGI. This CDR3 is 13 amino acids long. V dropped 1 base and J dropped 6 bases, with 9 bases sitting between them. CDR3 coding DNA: TGTGCCAGCAGTTACTTAAGAGGGCATGGCTACACCTTC. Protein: CASSYLRGHGYTF.

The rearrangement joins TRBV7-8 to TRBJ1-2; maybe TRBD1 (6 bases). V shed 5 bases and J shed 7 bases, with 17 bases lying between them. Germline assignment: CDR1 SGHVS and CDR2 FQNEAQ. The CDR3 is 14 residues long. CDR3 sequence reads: CASSPSQGTAGYTF. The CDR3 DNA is TGTGCCAGCAGCCCTAGCCAGGGGACGGCTGGCTACACCTTC.

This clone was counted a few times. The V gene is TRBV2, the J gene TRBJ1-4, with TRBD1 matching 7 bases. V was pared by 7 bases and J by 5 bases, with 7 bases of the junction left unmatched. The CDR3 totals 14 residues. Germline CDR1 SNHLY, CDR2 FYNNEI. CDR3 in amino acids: CASTPGTVNEKLFF. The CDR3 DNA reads TGTGCCAGCACCCCAGGGACAGTAAATGAAAAACTGTTTTTT.

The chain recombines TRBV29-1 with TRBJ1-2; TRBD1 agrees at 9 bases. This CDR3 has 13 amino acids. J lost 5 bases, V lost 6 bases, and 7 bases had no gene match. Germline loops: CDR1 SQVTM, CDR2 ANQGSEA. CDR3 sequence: CSVRTGAEYGYTF. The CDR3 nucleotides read TGCAGCGTGAGGACAGGGGCAGAATATGGCTACACCTTC.

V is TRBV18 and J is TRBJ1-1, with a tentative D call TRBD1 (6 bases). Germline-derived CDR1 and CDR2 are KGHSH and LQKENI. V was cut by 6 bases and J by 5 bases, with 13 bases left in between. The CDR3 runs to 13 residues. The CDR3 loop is CASSSIGQTEAFF. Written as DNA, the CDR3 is TGTGCCAGCTCCTCGATTGGACAGACTGAAGCTTTCTTT. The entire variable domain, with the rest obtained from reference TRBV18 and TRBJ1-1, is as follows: NAGVMQNPRHLVRRRGQEARLRCSPMKGHSHVYWYRQLPEEGLKFMVYLQKENIIDESGMPKERFSAEFPKEGPSILRIQQVVRGDSAAYFCASSSIGQTEAFFGQGTRLTVV.

CDR3 amino acids: CASRSLLCSNQPQHF. CDR3 in DNA: TGTGCCAGCAGAAGCCTCCTGTGTAGCAATCAGCCCCAGCATTTT. The V call is TRBV6-4, the J call TRBJ1-5; D is ambiguous. The CDR3 contains 15 residues. Germline V CDR1 and CDR2: MRHNA, SNTAGT. The V and J ends lost 6 bases and 0 bases respectively, with 12 bases between them.

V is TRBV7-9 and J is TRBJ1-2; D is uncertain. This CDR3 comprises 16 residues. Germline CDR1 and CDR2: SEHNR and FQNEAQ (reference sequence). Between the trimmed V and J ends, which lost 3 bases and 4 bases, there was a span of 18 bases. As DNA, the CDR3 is TGTGCCAGCAGCTTGCGTGGCGGCGGGGAAGGCTATGGCTACACCTTC. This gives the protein CASSLRGGGEGYGYTF. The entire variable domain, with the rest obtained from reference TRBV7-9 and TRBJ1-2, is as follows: DTGVSQNPRHKITKRGQNVTFRCDPISEHNRLYWYRQTLGQGPEFLTYFQNEAQLEKSRLLSDRFSAERPKGSFSTLEIQRTEQGDSAMYLCASSLRGGGEGYGYTFGSGTRLTVV.

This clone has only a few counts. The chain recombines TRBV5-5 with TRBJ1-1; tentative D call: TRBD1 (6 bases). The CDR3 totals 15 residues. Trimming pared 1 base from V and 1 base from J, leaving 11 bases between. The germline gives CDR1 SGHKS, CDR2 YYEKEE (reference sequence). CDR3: CASSLWEQGNTEAFF. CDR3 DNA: TGTGCCAGCAGCTTGTGGGAACAGGGGAACACTGAAGCTTTCTTT.

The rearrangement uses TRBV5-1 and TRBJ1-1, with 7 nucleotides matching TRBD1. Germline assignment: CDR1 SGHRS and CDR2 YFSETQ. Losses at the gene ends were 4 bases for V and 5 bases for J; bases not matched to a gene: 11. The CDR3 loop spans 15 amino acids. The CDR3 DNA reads TGCGCCAGCAGCCCGGGACAGCCGGAAATTACTGAAGCTTTCTTT. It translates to CASSPGQPEITEAFF.

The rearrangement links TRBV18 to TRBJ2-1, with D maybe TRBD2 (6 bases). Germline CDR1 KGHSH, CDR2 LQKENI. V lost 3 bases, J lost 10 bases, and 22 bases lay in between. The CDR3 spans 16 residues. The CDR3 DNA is TGTGCCAGCTCACCCCGAGAGGGGCGGGGTCACGGCGAGCAGTTCTTC. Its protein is CASSPREGRGHGEQFF.